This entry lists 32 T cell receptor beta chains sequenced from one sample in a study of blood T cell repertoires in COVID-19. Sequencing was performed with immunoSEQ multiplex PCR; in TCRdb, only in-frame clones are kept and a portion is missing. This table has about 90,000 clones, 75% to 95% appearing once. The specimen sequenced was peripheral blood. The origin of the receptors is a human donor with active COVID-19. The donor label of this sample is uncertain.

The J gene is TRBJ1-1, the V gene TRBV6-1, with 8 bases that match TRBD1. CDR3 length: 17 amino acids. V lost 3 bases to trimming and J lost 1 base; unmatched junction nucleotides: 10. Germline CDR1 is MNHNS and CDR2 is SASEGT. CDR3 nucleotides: TGTGCCAGCAGTGAGGTAGGACAGGGAGGCACGAACACTGAAGCTTTCTTT. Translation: CASSEVGQGGTNTEAFF.

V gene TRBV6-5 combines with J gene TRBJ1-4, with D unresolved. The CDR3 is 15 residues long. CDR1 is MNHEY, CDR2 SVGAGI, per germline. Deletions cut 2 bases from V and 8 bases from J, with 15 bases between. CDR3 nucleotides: TGTGCCAGCAGTTACGAATCGGTCCCCGGGGAAAAACTGTTTTTT. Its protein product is CASSYESVPGEKLFF.

CDR3 in DNA: TGTGCCAGCTCACCAAACGCCGGTAATGAGCAGTTCTTC. Translating gives CASSPNAGNEQFF. The rearrangement uses TRBV18 and TRBJ2-1; unclear D gene. V lost 2 bases, J lost 7 bases, and 9 bases lay in between. The CDR3 contains 13 residues. CDR1 KGHSH and CDR2 LQKENI come from the germline V gene.

This CDR3 reads CSVEDWPRETQYF. The CDR3 DNA reads TGCAGCGTTGAAGATTGGCCTAGAGAGACCCAGTACTTC. The V call is TRBV29-1, the J call TRBJ2-5, with D unresolved. Germline V gene lookup returns CDR1 SQVTM and CDR2 ANQGSEA. This CDR3 is 13 amino acids long. The ends were cut back, 0 bases at V and 4 bases at J, with 9 bases in the middle. The variable domain in full, with the rest retrieved from reference TRBV29-1 and TRBJ2-5, is SAVISQKPSRDICQRGTSLTIQCQVDSQVTMMFWYRQQPGQSLTLIATANQGSEATYESGFVIDKFPISRPNLTFSTLTVSNMSPEDSSIYLCSVEDWPRETQYFGPGTRLLVL.

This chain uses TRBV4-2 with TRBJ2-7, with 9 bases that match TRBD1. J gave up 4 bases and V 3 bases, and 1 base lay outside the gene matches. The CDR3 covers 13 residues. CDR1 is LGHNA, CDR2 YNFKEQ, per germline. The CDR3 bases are TGTGCCAGCAGCCAGGGGACAGGGTACGAGCAGTACTTC. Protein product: CASSQGTGYEQYF.

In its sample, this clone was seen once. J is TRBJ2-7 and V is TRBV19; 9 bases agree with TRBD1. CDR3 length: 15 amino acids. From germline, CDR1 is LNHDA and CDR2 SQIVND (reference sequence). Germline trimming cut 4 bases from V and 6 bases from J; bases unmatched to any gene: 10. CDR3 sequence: CASSTTGTGPAEQYF. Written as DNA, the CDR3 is TGTGCCAGTAGTACCACCGGGACAGGGCCGGCCGAGCAGTACTTC.

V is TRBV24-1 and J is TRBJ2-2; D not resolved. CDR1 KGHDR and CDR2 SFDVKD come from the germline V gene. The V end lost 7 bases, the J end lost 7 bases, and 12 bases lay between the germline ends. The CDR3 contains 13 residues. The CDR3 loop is CATRDPPGGELFF. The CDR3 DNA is TGTGCCACCAGAGACCCCCCGGGCGGGGAGCTGTTTTTT.

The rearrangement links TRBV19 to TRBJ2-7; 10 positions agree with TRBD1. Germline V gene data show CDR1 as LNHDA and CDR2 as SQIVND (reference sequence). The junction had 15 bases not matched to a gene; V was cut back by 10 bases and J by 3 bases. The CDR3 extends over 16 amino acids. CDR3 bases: TGTGCCACCCGAAAACGCGGGACAGGGGATGTCTACGAGCAGTACTTC. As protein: CATRKRGTGDVYEQYF. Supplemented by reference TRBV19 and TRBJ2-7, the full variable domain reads DGGITQSPKYLFRKEGQNVTLSCEQNLNHDAMYWYRQDPGQGLRLIYYSQIVNDFQKGDIAEGYSVSREKKESFPLTVTSAQKNPTAFYLCATRKRGTGDVYEQYFGPGTRLTVT.

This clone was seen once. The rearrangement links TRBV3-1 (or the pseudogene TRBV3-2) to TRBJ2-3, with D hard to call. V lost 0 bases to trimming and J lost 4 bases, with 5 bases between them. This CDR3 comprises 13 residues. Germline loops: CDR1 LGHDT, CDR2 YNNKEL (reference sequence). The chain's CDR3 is CASSQDRPDTQYF. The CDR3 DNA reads TGTGCCAGCAGCCAAGATCGTCCAGATACGCAGTATTTT.

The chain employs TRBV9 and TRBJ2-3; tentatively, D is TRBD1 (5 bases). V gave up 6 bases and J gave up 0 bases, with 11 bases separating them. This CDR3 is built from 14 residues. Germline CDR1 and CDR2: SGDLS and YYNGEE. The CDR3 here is CASTPRVSTDTQYF. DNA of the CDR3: TGTGCCAGCACCCCCAGGGTAAGCACAGATACGCAGTATTTT.

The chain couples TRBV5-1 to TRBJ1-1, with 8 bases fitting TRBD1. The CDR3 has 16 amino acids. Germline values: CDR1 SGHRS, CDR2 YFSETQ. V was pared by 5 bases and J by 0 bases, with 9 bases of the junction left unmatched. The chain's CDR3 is CASSSGQGHLNTEAFF. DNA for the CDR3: TGCGCCAGCAGTAGCGGACAGGGTCATTTGAACACTGAAGCTTTCTTT.

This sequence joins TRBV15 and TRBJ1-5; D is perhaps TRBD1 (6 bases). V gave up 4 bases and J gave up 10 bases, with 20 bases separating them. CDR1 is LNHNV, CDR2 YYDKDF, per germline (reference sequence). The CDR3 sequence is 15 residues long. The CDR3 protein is CATSIQSDRPGPQHF. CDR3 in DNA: TGTGCCACCAGCATCCAATCCGACAGGCCAGGACCCCAGCATTTT.

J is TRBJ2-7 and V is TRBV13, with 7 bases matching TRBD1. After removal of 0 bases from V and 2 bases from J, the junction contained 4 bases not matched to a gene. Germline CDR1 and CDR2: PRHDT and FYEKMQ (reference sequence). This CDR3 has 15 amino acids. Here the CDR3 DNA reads TGTGCCAGCAGCTTAGGAGGGGGCAATACCTACGAGCAGTACTTC. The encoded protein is CASSLGGGNTYEQYF.

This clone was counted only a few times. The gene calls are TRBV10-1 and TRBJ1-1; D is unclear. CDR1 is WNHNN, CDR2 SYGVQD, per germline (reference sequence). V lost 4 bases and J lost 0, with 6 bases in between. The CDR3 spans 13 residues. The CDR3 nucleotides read TGCGCCAGCAGTGCCGGAGTGAACACTGAAGCTTTCTTT. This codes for CASSAGVNTEAFF.

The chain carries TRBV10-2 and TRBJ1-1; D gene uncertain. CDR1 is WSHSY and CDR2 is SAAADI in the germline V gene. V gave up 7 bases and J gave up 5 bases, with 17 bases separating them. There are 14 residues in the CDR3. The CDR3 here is CASIGPERQTEAFF. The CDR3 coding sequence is TGCGCCAGCATAGGCCCCGAACGACAAACTGAAGCTTTCTTT.

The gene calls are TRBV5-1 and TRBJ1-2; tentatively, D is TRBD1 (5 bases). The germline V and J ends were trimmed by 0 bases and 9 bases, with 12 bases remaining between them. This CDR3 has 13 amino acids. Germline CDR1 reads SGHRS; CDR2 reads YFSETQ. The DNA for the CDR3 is TGCGCCAGCAGCTTGGACGGCAGGGATCGCTACACCTTC. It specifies CASSLDGRDRYTF.

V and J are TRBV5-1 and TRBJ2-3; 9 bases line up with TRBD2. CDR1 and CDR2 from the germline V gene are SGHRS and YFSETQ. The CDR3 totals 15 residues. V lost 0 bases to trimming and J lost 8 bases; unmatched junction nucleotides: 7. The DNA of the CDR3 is TGCGCCAGCAGCTTGGATGGCGGGGGGGCCGGTACGCAGTATTTT. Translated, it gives CASSLDGGGAGTQYF.

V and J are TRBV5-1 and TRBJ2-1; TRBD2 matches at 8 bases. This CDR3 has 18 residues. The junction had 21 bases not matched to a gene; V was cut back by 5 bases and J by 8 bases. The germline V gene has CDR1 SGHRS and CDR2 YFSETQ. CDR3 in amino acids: CASSSQPTSGGGGDEQFF. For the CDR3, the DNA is TGCGCCAGCAGTTCTCAGCCCACTAGCGGCGGGGGAGGAGATGAGCAGTTCTTC. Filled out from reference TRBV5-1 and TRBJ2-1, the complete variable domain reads KAGVTQTPRYLIKTRGQQVTLSCSPISGHRSVSWYQQTPGQGLQFLFEYFSETQRNKGNFPGRFSGRQFSNSRSEMNVSTLELGDSALYLCASSSQPTSGGGGDEQFFGPGTRLTVL.

This CDR3 reads CASSPDRGESPLHF. The CDR3 bases are TGTGCCAGCAGTCCTGACAGGGGGGAATCACCCCTCCACTTT. The chain couples TRBV28 to TRBJ1-6; 9 nucleotides agree with TRBD1. The germline V gene has CDR1 MDHEN and CDR2 SYDVKM. Trimming cost V 5 bases and J 10 bases; bases outside gene matches: 6. The CDR3 runs 14 residues.

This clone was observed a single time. CDR3 amino acids: CASSYSGGDTGELFF. The CDR3 DNA reads TGTGCCAGCAGTTACTCAGGGGGGGACACCGGGGAGCTGTTTTTT. J is TRBJ2-2 and V is TRBV6-5; D perhaps matches TRBD2 (7 bases). Germline V gives CDR1 MNHEY, CDR2 SVGAGI. The germline V and J ends were trimmed by 0 bases and 3 bases, with 8 bases remaining between them. The CDR3 sequence is 15 residues long.

The CDR3 DNA is TGTGCCAGTAGTCACAGGGCCCCCTACAATGAGCAGTTCTTC. It yields the protein CASSHRAPYNEQFF. The rearrangement links TRBV19 to TRBJ2-1, with D possibly TRBD1 on 6 matching bases. V was shortened by 5 bases and J by 2 bases, with 10 bases between the two germline ends. The length of the CDR3 is 14 residues. The V gene's germline CDR1 is LNHDA and CDR2 SQIVND (reference sequence).

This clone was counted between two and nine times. The CDR3 region is CAISSGTGANEQFF. Here the CDR3 DNA reads TGTGCCATCAGTTCCGGGACAGGGGCGAATGAGCAGTTCTTC. The J gene is TRBJ2-1, the V gene TRBV10-3, with 10 bases fitting TRBD1. The V gene's germline CDR1 is ENHRY and CDR2 SYGVKD. The CDR3 is 14 residues long. V shed 5 bases and J 7 bases; nucleotides not matched to a gene: 5.

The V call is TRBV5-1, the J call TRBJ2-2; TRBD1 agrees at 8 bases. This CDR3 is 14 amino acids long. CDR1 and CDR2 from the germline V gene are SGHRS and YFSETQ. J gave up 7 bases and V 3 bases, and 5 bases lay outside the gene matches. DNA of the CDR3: TGCGCCAGCAGCTGGGGACAGGTTGTCGGGGAGCTGTTTTTT. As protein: CASSWGQVVGELFF.

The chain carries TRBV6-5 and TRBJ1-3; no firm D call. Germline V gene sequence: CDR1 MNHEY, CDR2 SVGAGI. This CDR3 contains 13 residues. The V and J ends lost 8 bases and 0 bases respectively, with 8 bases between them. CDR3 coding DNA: TGTGCCAGCGTCCACTACTCTGGAAACACCATATATTTT. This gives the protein CASVHYSGNTIYF.

For the CDR3, the DNA is TGTGCCAGCCGGACAGGGGATGGCTACACCTTC. As protein: CASRTGDGYTF. The chain carries TRBV19 and TRBJ1-2; TRBD1 aligns across 9 bases. V shed 9 bases, J shed 6 bases, and the junction held 2 bases outside the gene matches. From germline, CDR1 is LNHDA and CDR2 SQIVND (reference sequence). The CDR3 runs 11 residues.

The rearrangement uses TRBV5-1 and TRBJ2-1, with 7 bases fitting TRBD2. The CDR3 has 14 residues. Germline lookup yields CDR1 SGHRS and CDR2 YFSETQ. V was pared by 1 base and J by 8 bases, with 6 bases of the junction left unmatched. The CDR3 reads CASSLQRGSDEQFF. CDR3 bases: TGCGCCAGCAGCTTGCAGCGGGGCTCTGATGAGCAGTTCTTC.

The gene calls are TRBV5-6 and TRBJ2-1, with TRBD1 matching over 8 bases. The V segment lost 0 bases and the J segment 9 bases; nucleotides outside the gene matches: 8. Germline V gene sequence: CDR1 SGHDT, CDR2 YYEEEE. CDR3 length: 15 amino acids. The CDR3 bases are TGTGCCAGCAGCTTGGTAGCTCAGGGGGCGGGTGAGCAGTTCTTC. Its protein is CASSLVAQGAGEQFF.

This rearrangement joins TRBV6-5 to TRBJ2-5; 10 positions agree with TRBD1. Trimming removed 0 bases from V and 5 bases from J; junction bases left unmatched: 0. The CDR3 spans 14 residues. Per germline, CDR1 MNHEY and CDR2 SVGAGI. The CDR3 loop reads CASSYSGQGETQYF. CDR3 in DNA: TGTGCCAGCAGTTACTCGGGACAGGGGGAGACCCAGTACTTC.

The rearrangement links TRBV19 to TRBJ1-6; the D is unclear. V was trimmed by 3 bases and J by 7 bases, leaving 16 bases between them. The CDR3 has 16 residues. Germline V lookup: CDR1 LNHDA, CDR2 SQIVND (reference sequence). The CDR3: CASSITGSGGNSPLHF. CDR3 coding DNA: TGTGCCAGTAGTATCACTGGTTCGGGTGGGAATTCACCCCTCCACTTT.

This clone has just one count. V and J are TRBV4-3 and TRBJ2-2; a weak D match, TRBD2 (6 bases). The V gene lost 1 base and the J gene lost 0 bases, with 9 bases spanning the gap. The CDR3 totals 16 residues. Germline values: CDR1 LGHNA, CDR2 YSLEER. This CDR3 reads CASSQGDFANTGELFF. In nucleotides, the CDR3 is TGCGCCAGCAGCCAAGGGGACTTTGCGAACACCGGGGAGCTGTTTTTT.

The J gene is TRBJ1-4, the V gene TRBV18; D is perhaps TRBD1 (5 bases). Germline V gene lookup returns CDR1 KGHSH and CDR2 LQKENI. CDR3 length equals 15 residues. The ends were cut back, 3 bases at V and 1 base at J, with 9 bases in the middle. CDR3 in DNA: TGTGCCAGCTCACCCAGCGACAGAACTAATGAAAAACTGTTTTTT. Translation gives CASSPSDRTNEKLFF. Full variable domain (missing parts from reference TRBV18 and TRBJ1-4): NAGVMQNPRHLVRRRGQEARLRCSPMKGHSHVYWYRQLPEEGLKFMVYLQKENIIDESGMPKERFSAEFPKEGPSILRIQQVVRGDSAAYFCASSPSDRTNEKLFFGSGTQLSVL.

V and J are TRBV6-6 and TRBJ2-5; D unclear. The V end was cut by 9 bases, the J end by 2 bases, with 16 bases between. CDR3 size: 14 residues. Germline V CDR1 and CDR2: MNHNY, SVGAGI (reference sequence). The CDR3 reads CASTNRRPQETQYF. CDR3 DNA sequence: TGTGCCAGTACGAATCGGAGACCTCAAGAGACCCAGTACTTC.